This T cell receptor beta chain is drawn from a study of immune evolution from preneoplasia to lung adenocarcinoma. Study background: HLA loss of heterozygosity: under 7.5% AIS, about 15% MIA, approximately 31% ADC, none AAH.

Germline assignment: CDR1 MNHNS and CDR2 SASEGT. This CDR3 has 13 residues. V lost 7 bases and J lost 3, with 13 bases in between. About this clone itself: Its antigen is not known.

Assay: immunoSEQ multiplex PCR; the TCRdb copy retains only in-frame clones and omits some. The table includes about 6,100 clones, about 80% detected once. Resections took place in Japan or China from about 2013 to 2017. Study results and caveats: Later-stage lesions seemingly showed higher T cell density and diversity than normal lung. Normal lung had the highest top T cell clone frequencies.

The material sequenced was FFPE minimally invasive lung adenocarcinoma tissue. This receptor was identified in a person between 50 and 69 years old with lung adenocarcinoma. The V and J genes are TRBV6-1 and TRBJ2-7; no definite D call. CDR3 sequence (DNA): TGTGCCAGCACGACTTCTCCAGGCTACGAGCAGTACTTC. Amino acid sequence: CASTTSPGYEQYF.